This TCR beta chain came from a study of PD-1 blockade in classical Hodgkin lymphoma. Germline loops: CDR1 MGHRA, CDR2 YSYEKL. The trim removed 1 base at V and 4 bases at J, leaving 4 bases unmatched. The CDR3 extends over 15 amino acids. Documented time point: cycle 4 day 1 (C4D1), after more than five weeks of nivolumab. Exposure to brentuximab vedotin varied, and each patient had relapsed following autologous stem cell transplantation. Best responses fell into complete response, partial response or progressive disease. Sequenced by immunoSEQ multiplex PCR; TCRdb stores in-frame clones only, minus some. In the table there are 80,000 to 100,000 clones, around 93% of which are singletons.

This clonotype originated in a human donor with classical Hodgkin lymphoma. Sequences were derived from peripheral blood mononuclear cells (PBMCs), sampled before the fourth cycle of nivolumab. This sequence joins TRBV4-1 and TRBJ1-2, with 9 bases that match TRBD1. CDR3 sequence: CASSQGTGGGYGYTF. The CDR3 region has the DNA TGCGCCAGCAGCCAAGGCACAGGGGGCGGCTATGGCTACACCTTC.